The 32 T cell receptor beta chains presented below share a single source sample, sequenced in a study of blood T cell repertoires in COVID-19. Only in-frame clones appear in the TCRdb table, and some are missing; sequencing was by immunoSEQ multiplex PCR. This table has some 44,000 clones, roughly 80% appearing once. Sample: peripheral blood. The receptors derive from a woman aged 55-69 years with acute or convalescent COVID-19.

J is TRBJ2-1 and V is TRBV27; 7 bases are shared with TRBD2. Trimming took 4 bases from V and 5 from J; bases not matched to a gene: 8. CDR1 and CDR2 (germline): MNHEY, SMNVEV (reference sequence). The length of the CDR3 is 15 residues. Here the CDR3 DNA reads TGTGCCAGCAGTTCCCCCCAGCGGGGACACAATGAGCAGTTCTTC. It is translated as CASSSPQRGHNEQFF.

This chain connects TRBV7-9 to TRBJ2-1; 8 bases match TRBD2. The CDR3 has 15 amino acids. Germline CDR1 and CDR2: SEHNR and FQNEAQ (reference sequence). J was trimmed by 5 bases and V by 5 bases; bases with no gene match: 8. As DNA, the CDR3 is TGTGCCAGCAGCAAACTAGCGGTGCTCGACAATGAGCAGTTCTTC. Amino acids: CASSKLAVLDNEQFF.

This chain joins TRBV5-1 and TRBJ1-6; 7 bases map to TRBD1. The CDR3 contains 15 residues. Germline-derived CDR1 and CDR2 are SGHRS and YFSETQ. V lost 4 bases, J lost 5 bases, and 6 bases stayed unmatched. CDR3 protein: CASSPTGDNNSPLHF. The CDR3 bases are TGCGCCAGCAGCCCCACAGGGGATAATAATTCACCCCTCCACTTT.

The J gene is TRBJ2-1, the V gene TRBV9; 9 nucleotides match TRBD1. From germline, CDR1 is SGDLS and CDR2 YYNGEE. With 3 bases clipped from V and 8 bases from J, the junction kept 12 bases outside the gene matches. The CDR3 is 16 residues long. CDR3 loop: CASSDIPGQGNDEQFF. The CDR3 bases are TGTGCCAGCAGCGACATCCCGGGACAGGGTAACGATGAGCAGTTCTTC. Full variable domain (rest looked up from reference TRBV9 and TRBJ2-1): DSGVTQTPKHLITATGQRVTLRCSPRSGDLSVYWYQQSLDQGLQFLIQYYNGEERAKGNILERFSAQQFPDLHSELNLSSLELGDSALYFCASSDIPGQGNDEQFFGPGTRLTVL.

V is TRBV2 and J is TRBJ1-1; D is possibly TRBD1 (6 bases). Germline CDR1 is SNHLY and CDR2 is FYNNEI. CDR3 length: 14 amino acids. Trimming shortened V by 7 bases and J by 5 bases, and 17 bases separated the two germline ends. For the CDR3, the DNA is TGTGCCAGCACCTCCAGGGGAGTAGGAACTGAAGCTTTCTTT. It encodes CASTSRGVGTEAFF.

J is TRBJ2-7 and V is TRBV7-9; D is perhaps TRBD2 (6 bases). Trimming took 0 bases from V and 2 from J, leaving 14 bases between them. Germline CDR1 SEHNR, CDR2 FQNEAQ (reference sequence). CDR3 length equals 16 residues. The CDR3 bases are TGTGCCAGCAGCTTAGCGATGTCCGGGGGAGCCTACGAGCAGTACTTC. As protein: CASSLAMSGGAYEQYF. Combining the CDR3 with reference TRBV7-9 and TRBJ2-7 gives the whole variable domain DTGVSQNPRHKITKRGQNVTFRCDPISEHNRLYWYRQTLGQGPEFLTYFQNEAQLEKSRLLSDRFSAERPKGSFSTLEIQRTEQGDSAMYLCASSLAMSGGAYEQYFGPGTRLTVT.

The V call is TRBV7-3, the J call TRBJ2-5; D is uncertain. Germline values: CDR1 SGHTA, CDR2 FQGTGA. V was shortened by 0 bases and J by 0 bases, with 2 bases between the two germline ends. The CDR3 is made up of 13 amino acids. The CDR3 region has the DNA TGTGCCAGCAGCTTAACCTACCAAGAGACCCAGTACTTC. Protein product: CASSLTYQETQYF.

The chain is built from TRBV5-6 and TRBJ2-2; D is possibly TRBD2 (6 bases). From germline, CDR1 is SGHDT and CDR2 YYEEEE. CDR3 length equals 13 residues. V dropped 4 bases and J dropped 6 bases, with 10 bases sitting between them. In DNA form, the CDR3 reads TGTGCCAGCAGCCTCTGGAGGGCCGGGGAGCTGTTTTTT. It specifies CASSLWRAGELFF.

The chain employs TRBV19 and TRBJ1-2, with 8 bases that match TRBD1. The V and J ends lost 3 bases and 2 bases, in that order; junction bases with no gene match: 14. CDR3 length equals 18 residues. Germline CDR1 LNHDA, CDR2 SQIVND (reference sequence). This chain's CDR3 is CASSIRGQGGVANYGYTF. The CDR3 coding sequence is TGTGCCAGTAGTATTCGAGGACAGGGAGGGGTGGCGAACTATGGCTACACCTTC.

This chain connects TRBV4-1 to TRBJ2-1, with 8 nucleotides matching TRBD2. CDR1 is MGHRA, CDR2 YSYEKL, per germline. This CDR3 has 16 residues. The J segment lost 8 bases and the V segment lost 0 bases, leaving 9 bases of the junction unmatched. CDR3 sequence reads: CASSQERNPGRDEQFF. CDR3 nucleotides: TGCGCCAGCAGCCAAGAACGAAACCCCGGGAGGGATGAGCAGTTCTTC.

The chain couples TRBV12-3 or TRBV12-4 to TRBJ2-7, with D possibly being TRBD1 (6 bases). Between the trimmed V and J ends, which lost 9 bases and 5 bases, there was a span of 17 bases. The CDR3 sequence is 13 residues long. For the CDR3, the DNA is TGTGCCAGTGGATCAGGGGAAGGCCACGAGCAGTACTTC. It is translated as CASGSGEGHEQYF.

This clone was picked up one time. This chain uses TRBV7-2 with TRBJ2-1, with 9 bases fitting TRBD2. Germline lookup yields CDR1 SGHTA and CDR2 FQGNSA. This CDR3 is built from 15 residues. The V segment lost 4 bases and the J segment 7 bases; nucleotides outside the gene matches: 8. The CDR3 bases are TGTGCCAGCAGCTCCCAGCGGGGGGCCCCGAATGAGCAGTTCTTC. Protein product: CASSSQRGAPNEQFF.

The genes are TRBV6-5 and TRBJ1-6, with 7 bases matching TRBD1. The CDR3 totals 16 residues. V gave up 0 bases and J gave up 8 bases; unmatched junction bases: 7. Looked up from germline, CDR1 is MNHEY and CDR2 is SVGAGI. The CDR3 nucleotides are TGTGCCAGCAGTTACTCTAGAGGGGGCGTCCATTCACCCCTCCACTTT. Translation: CASSYSRGGVHSPLHF.

Here the CDR3 reads CASSFRDRGLDGELFF. For the CDR3, the DNA is TGTGCCAGTAGTTTTCGGGACAGGGGGCTTGACGGGGAGCTGTTTTTT. This chain joins TRBV19 and TRBJ2-2, with 12 bases lining up with TRBD1. The V gene's germline CDR1 is LNHDA and CDR2 SQIVND (reference sequence). V shed 5 bases, J shed 7 bases, and the junction held 8 bases outside the gene matches. The CDR3 is 16 amino acids.

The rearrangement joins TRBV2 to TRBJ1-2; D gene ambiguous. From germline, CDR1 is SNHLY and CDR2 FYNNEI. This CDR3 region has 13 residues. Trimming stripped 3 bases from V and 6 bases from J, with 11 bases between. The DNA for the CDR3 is TGTGCCAGCAGTGATCTGGGCCCCGATGGCTACACCTTC. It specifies CASSDLGPDGYTF.

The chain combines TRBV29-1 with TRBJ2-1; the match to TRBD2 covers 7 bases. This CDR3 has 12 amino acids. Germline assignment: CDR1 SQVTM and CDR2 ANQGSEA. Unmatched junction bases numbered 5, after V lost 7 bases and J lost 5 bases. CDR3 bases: TGCAGCGGAGCGGGGCTAGACAATGAGCAGTTCTTC. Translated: CSGAGLDNEQFF.

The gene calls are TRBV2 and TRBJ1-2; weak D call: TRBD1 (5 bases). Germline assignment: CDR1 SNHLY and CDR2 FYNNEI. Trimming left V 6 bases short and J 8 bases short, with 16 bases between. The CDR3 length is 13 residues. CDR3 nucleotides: TGTGCCAGCAGAGGCAGGGTACCCCAAGGCTACACCTTC. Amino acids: CASRGRVPQGYTF.

CDR3 DNA: TGTGCCAGCAGCGATAGTTACGAGCAGTACTTC. Translating it yields CASSDSYEQYF. The rearrangement uses TRBV5-4 and TRBJ2-7; D ambiguous. The CDR3 is 11 amino acids. Trimming shortened V by 4 bases and J by 4 bases, and 6 bases separated the two germline ends. Germline V gene data show CDR1 as SGHNT and CDR2 as YYREEE (reference sequence). The variable domain in full, completed from reference TRBV5-4 and TRBJ2-7, reads ETGVTQSPTHLIKTRGQQVTLRCSSQSGHNTVSWYQQALGQGPQFIFQYYREEENGRGNFPPRFSGLQFPNYSSELNVNALELDDSALYLCASSDSYEQYFGPGTRLTVT.

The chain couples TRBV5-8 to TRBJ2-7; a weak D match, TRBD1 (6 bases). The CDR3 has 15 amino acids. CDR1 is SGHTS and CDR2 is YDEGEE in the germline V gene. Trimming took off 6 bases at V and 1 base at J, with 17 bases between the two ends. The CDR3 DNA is TGTGCCAGCAACTTCGGGCAGGGGCGATCCTACGAGCAGTACTTC. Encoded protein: CASNFGQGRSYEQYF. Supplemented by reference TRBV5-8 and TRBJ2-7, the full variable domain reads EAGVTQSPTHLIKTRGQQATLRCSPISGHTSVYWYQQALGLGLQFLLWYDEGEERNRGNFPPRFSGRQFPNYSSELNVNALELEDSALYLCASNFGQGRSYEQYFGPGTRLTVT.

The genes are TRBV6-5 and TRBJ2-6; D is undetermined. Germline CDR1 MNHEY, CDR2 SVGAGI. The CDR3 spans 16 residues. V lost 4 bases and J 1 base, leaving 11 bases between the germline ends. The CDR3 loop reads CASSSPLLSGANVLTF. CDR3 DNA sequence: TGTGCCAGCAGTTCCCCCTTACTATCTGGGGCCAACGTCCTGACTTTC.

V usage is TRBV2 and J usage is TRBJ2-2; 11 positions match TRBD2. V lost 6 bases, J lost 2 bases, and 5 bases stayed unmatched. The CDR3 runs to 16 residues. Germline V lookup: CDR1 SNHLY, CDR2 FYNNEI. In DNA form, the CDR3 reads TGTGCCAGCAGATCTCTAGCGGGGGGTAACACCGGGGAGCTGTTTTTT. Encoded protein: CASRSLAGGNTGELFF.

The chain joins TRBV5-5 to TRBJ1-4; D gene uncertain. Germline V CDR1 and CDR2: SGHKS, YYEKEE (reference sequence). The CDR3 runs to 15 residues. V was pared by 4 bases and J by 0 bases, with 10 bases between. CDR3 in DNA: TGTGCCAGCAGCACTCAGGCTGCAACTAATGAAAAACTGTTTTTT. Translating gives CASSTQAATNEKLFF.

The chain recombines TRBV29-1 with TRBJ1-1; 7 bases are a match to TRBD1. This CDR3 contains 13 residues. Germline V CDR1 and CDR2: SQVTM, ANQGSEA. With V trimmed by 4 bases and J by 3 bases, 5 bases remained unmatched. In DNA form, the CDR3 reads TGCAGCGTTGTGAGGGGGCGTGACACTGAAGCTTTCTTT. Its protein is CSVVRGRDTEAFF.

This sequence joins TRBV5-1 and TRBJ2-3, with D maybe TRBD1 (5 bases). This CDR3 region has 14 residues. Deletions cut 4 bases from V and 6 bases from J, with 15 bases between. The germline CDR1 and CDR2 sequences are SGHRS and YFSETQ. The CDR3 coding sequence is TGCGCCAGCAGCACCCGACAGATCGAGGATACGCAGTATTTT. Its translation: CASSTRQIEDTQYF.

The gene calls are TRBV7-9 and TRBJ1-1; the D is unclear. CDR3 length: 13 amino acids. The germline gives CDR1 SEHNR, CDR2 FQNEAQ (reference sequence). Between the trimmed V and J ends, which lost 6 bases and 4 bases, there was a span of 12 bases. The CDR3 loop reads CASSSLSGTEAFF. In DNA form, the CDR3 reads TGTGCCAGCAGTAGTTTAAGTGGCACTGAAGCTTTCTTT.

The CDR3 loop reads CASRLALRGDTQYF. CDR3 nucleotides: TGTGCAAGTCGCTTAGCGCTACGGGGAGATACGCAGTATTTT. V is TRBV12-2 and J is TRBJ2-3; the table gives TRBD2 as D, unverified against the DNA. TRBV12-2 is termed a pseudogene. CDR3 size: 14 residues.

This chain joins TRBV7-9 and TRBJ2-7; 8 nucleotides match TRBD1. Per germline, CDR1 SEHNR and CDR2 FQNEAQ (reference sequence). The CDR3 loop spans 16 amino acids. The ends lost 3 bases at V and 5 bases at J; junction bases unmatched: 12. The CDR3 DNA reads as TGTGCCAGCAGCTTCTCAGGGGGCGCTCGGTCAAACGAGCAGTACTTC. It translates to CASSFSGGARSNEQYF. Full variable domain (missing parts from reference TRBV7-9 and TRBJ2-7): DTGVSQNPRHKITKRGQNVTFRCDPISEHNRLYWYRQTLGQGPEFLTYFQNEAQLEKSRLLSDRFSAERPKGSFSTLEIQRTEQGDSAMYLCASSFSGGARSNEQYFGPGTRLTVT.

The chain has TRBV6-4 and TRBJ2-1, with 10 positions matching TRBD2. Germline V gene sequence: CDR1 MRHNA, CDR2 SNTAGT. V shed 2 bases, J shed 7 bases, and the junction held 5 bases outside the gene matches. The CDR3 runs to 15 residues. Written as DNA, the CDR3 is TGTGCCAGCAGTGACACGAAGCGGGGGGGGAATGAGCAGTTCTTC. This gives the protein CASSDTKRGGNEQFF.

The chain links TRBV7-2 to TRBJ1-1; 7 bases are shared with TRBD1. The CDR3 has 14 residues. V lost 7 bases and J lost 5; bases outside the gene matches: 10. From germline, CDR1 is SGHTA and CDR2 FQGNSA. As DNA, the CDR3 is TGTGCCAGCACGACGACAGGGCGGTTAACTGAAGCTTTCTTT. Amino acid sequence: CASTTTGRLTEAFF.

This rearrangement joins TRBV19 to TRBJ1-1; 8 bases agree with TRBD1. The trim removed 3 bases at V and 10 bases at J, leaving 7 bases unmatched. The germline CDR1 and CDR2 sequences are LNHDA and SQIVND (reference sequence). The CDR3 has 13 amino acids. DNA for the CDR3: TGTGCCAGTAGTATCACAGGGGGGGCGGCAGCTTTCTTT. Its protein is CASSITGGAAAFF.

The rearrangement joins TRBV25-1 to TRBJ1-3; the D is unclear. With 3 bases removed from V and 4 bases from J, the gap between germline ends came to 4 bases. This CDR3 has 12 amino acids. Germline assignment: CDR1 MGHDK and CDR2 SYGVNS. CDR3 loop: CASSDLGNTIYF. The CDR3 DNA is TGTGCCAGCAGTGATCTGGGAAACACCATATATTTT.

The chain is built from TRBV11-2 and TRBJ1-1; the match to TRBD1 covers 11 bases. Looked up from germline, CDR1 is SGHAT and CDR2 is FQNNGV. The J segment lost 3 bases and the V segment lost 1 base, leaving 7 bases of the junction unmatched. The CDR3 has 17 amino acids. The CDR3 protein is CASSLGGQGATYTEAFF. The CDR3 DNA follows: TGTGCCAGCAGCTTAGGAGGACAGGGGGCTACGTACACTGAAGCTTTCTTT.